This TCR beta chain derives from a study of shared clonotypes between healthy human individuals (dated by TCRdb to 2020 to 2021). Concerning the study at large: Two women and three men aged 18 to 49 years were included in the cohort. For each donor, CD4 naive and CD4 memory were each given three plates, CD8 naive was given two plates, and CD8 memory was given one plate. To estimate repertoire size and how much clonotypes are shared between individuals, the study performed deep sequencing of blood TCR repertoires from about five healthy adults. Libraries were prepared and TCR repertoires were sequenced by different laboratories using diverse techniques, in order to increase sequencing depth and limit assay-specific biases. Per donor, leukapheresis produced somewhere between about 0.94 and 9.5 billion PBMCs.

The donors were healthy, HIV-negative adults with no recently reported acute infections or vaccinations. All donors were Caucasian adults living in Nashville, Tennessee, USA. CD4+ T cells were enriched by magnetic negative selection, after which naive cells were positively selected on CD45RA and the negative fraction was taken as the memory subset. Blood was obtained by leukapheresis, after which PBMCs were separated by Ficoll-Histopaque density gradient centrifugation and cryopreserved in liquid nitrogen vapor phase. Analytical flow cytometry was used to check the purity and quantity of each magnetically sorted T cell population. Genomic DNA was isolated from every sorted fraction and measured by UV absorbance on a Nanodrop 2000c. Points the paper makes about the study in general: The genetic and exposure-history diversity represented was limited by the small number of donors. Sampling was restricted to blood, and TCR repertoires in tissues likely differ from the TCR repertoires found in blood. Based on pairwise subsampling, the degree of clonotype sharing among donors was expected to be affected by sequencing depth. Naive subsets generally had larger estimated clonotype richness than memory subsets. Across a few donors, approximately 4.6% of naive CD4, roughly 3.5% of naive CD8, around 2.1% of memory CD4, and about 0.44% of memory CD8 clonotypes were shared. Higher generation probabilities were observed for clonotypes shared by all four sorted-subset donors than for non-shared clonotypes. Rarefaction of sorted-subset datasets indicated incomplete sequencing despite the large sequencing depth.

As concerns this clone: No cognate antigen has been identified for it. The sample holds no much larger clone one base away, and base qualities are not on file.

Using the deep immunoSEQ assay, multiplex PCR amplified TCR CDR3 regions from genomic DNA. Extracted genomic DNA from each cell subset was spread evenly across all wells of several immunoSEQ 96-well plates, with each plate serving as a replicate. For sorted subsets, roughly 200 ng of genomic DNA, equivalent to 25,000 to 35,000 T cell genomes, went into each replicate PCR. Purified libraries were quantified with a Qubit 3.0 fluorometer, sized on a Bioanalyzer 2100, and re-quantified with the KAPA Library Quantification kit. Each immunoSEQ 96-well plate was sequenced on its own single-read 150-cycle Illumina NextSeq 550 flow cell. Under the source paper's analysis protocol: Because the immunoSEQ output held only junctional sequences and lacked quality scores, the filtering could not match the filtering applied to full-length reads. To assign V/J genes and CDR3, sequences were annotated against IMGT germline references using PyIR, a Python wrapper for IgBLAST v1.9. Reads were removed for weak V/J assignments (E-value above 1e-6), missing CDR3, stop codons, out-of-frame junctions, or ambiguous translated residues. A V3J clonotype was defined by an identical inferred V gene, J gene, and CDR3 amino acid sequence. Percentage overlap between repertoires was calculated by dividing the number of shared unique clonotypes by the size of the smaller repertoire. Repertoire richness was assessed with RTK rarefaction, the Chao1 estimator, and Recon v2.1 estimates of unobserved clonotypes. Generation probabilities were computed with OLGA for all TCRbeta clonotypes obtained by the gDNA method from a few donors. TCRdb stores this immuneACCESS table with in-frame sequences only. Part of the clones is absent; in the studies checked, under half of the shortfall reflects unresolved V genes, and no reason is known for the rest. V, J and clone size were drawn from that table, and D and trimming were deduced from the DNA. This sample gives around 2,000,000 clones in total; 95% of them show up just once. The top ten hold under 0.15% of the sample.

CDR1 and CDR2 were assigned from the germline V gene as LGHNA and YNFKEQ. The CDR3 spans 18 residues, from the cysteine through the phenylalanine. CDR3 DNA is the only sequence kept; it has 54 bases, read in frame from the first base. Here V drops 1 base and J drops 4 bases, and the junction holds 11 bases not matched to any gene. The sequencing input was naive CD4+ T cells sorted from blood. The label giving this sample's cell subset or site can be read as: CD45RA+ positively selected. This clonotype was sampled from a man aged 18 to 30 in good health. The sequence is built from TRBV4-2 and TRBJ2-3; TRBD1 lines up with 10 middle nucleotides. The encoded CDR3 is CASSQAPTGTGDSDTQYF. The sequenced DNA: TGTGCCAGCAGCCAAGCTCCCACCGGGACAGGGGACTCAGATACGCAGTATTTT.